This T cell receptor (beta chain) was captured by sequencing in a study of technical replicates of blood from four donors. Clones were read by immunoSEQ multiplex PCR, and TCRdb kept only the in-frame ones, dropping some. The sample has fewer than 85,000 clones, roughly 94% seen once. This CDR3 has 16 residues. Germline assignment: CDR1 LNHDA and CDR2 SQIVND (reference sequence). V shed 4 bases and J shed 7 bases, with 21 bases lying between them. This receptor was obtained from a human donor in good health. The material sequenced was T cells isolated from PBMCs. The genes are TRBV19 and TRBJ2-3; D might be TRBD2 (6 bases). The CDR3 region has the DNA TGTGCCAGTAGTACGCCGCCCGGGGTCGGGAGCCATACGCAGTATTTT. Encoded protein: CASSTPPGVGSHTQYF.